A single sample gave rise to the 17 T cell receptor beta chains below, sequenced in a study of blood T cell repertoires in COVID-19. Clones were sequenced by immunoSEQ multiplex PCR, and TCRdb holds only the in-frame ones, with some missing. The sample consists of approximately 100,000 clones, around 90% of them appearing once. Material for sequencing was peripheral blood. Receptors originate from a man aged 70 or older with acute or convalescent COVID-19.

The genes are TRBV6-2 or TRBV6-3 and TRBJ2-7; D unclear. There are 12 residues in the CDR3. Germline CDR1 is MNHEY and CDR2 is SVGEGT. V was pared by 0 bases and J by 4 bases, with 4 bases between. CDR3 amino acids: CASSYSTYEQYF. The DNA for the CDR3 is TGTGCCAGCAGTTACTCGACATACGAGCAGTACTTC.

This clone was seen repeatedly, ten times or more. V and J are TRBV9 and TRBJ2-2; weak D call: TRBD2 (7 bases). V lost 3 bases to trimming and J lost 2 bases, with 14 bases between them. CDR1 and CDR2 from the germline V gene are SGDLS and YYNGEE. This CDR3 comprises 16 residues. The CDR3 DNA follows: TGTGCCAGCAGCGAGGGGGGGACTACCAACACCGGGGAGCTGTTTTTT. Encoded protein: CASSEGGTTNTGELFF.

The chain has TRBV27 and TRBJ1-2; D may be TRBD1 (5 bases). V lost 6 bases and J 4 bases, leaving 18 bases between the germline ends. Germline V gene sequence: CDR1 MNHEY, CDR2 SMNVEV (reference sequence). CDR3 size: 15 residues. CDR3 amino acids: CASSTLRGNFYGYTF. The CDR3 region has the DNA TGTGCCAGCAGCACCTTAAGGGGAAACTTCTATGGCTACACCTTC.

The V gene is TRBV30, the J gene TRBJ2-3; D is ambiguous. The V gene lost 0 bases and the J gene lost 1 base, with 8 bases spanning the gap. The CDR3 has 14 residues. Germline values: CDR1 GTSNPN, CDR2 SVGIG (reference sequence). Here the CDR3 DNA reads TGTGCCTGGAGTGTACTTTTGGGCACAGATACGCAGTATTTT. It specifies CAWSVLLGTDTQYF.

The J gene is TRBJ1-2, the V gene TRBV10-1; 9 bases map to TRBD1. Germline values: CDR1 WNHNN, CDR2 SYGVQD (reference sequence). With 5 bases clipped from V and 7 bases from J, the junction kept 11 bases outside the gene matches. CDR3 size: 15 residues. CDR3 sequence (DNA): TGCGCCAGCAGTCGGGACAGGGATGCATTGTCTGGCTACACCTTC. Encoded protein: CASSRDRDALSGYTF.

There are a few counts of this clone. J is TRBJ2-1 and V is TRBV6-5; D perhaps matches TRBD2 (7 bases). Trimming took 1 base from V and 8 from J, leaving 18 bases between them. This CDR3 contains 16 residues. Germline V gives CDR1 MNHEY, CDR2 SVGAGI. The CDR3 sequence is CASSYYLGGGGHEQFF. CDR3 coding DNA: TGTGCCAGCAGTTACTATCTGGGAGGGGGGGGGCATGAGCAGTTCTTC.

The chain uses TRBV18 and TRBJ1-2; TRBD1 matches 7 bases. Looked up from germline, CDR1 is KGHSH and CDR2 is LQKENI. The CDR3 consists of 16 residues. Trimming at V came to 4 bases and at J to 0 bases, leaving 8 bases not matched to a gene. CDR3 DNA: TGTGCCAGCTCACAAGGGACAGCTTTAGCTAACTATGGCTACACCTTC. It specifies CASSQGTALANYGYTF. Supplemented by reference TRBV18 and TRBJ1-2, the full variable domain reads NAGVMQNPRHLVRRRGQEARLRCSPMKGHSHVYWYRQLPEEGLKFMVYLQKENIIDESGMPKERFSAEFPKEGPSILRIQQVVRGDSAAYFCASSQGTALANYGYTFGSGTRLTVV.

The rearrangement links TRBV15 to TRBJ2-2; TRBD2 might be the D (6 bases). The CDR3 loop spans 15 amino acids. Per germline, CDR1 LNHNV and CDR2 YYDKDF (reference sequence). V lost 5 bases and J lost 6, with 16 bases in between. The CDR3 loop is CATSEDLWGAGELFF. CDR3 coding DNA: TGTGCCACCAGCGAAGACCTCTGGGGGGCCGGGGAGCTGTTTTTT.

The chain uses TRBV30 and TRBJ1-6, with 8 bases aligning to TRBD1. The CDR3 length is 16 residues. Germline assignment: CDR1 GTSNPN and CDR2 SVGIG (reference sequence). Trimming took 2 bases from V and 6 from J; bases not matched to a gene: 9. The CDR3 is CAWSRLSRGLNSPLHF. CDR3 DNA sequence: TGTGCCTGGAGTCGACTCAGCAGGGGGCTTAATTCACCCCTCCACTTT.

The CDR3 here is CASSQGRGLGYGYTF. For the CDR3, the DNA is TGTGCCAGCAGCCAAGGAAGGGGGCTTGGCTATGGCTACACCTTC. The chain carries TRBV3-1 (or the pseudogene TRBV3-2) and TRBJ1-2; 7 nucleotides align to TRBD1. Germline values: CDR1 LGHDT, CDR2 YNNKEL (reference sequence). V lost 1 base and J lost 4; bases outside the gene matches: 6. This CDR3 has 15 amino acids.

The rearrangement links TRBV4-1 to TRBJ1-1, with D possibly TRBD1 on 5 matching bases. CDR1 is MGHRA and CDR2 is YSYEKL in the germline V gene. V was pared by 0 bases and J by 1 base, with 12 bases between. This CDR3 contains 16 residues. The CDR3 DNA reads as TGCGCCAGCAGCCAAGATGCCCTGGGGCCGAACACTGAAGCTTTCTTT. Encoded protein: CASSQDALGPNTEAFF.

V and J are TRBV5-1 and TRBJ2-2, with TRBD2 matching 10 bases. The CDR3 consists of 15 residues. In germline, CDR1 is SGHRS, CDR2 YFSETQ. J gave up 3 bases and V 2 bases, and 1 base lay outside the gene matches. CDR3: CASSLAGGHTGELFF. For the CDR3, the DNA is TGCGCCAGCAGCTTAGCGGGGGGGCACACCGGGGAGCTGTTTTTT.

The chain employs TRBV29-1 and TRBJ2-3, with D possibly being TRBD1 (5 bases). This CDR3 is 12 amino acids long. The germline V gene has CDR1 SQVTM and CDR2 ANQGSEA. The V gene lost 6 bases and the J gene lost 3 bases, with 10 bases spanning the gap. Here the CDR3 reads CSVAGPTDTQYF. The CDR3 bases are TGCAGCGTCGCAGGGCCTACAGATACGCAGTATTTT.

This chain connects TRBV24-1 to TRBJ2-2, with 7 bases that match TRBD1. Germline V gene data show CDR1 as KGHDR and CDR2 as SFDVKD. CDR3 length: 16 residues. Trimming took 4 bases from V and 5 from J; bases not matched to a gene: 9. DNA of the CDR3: TGTGCCACCAGTGACCCCGGACAGGCCCGAACCGGGGAGCTGTTTTTT. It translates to CATSDPGQARTGELFF.

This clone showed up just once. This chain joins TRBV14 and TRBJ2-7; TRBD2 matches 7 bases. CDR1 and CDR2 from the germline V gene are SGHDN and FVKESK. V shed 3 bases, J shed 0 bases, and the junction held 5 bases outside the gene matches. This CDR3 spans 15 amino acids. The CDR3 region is CASSHATSASYEQYF. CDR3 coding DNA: TGTGCCAGCAGCCACGCCACTAGCGCCTCCTACGAGCAGTACTTC.

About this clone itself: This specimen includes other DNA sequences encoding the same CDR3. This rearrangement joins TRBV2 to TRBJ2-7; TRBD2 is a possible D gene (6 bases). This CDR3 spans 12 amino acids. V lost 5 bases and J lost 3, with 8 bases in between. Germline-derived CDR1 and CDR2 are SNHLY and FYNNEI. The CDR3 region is CASSLAIYEQYF. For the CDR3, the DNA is TGTGCCAGCAGTCTAGCGATCTACGAGCAGTACTTC.

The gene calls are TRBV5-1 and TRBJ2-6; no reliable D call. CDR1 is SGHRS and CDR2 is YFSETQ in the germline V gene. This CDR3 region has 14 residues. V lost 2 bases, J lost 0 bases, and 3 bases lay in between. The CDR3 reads CASSFYSGANVLTF. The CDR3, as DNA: TGCGCCAGCAGCTTTTACTCTGGGGCCAACGTCCTGACTTTC.